This T cell receptor (beta chain) derives from a study of shared clonotypes between healthy human individuals. Clones were sequenced by immunoSEQ multiplex PCR, and TCRdb holds only the in-frame ones, with some missing. The sample lists more than 550,000 clones, roughly 88% occurring once. Study-level findings and limits: Naive subsets tended to show greater estimated richness than memory subsets. Sequencing depth was expected to influence donor clonotype sharing. Clonotypes shared by all four sorted-subset donors had higher generation probabilities than non-shared clonotypes.

Remarks on this clone: Its antigen remains unknown.

Trimming cost V 8 bases and J 6 bases, with 22 bases left between them. The CDR3 is made up of 15 amino acids. Germline V CDR1 and CDR2: MDHEN, SYDVKM. The receptor comes from a man younger than 30 in good health. Some clones in this sample may be carry-over from other donors' samples. The sample consisted of memory CD8+ T cells from PBMCs. Subset indicated: CD45RO+ cells pooled with CCR7-negative TemRA cells. The J gene is TRBJ1-2, the V gene TRBV28; maybe TRBD1 (6 bases). The CDR3 sequence: CASSDTVQGPDGYTF. As DNA, the CDR3 is TGTGCCAGCTCTGACACCGTACAGGGACCTGATGGCTACACCTTC.